This T cell receptor beta chain was sequenced in a study of shared T cell receptors in the human thymus. CDR1 is MNHEY, CDR2 SVGAGI, per germline. The CDR3 is 13 residues long. The junction had 2 bases not matched to a gene; V was cut back by 2 bases and J by 8 bases. Here immunoSEQ multiplex PCR was the method, and the copy in TCRdb shows in-frame clones only, minus some. The sample includes more than 550,000 clones, over 75% of them seen just once. This sample also appeared in a second study, on human thymus T cells. As reported in that work: Thymus specimens were resections from corrective heart surgery. Related research examined unrelated individuals and reported that their thymic repertoires overlapped highly.

Material for sequencing was thymocytes. The receptor comes from a boy in the first two years of life with a congenital heart defect. J is TRBJ2-1 and V is TRBV6-5; TRBD2 matches 8 bases. CDR3 sequence reads: CASSYLAGDEQFF. CDR3 bases: TGTGCCAGCAGTTACCTAGCGGGCGATGAGCAGTTCTTC.